Listed below are T cell receptor beta chains from one sample, sequenced in a study of cytomegalovirus exposure and HLA in healthy donors. Libraries were prepared by immunoSEQ multiplex PCR; TCRdb keeps only in-frame clonotypes and omits some of them. This sample contains some 150,000 clones. The sequencing sample was made of PBMCs. The receptors shown here come from a woman under 30 in good health and CMV-seropositive. Each CDR3 is given with its conserved first and last residue. Fields, in order: D gene, V gene, J gene, CDR3 protein, CDR3 DNA. D genes are given only for firm matches.

>-|TRBV7-2|TRBJ1-2
CASSLAPRRATNYGYTF
TGTGCCAGCAGCTTAGCGCCCAGGAGGGCCACTAACTATGGCTACACCTTC
>-|TRBV4-1|TRBJ1-4
CASSQEIRFEKLFF
TGCGCCAGCAGCCAAGAAATCCGTTTTGAAAAACTGTTTTTT
>-|TRBV6-1|TRBJ1-2
CASSEAGVISYGYTF
TGTGCCAGCAGTGAAGCCGGGGTTATTTCCTATGGCTACACCTTC
>-|TRBV6-1|TRBJ1-1
CASSAREGLQGKEAFF
TGTGCCAGCAGTGCCCGGGAGGGCCTTCAAGGTAAGGAAGCTTTCTTT
>-|TRBV2|TRBJ1-1
CASIQQEGNGEAFF
TGTGCCAGCATTCAACAGGAGGGGAACGGTGAAGCTTTCTTT
>-|TRBV6-1|TRBJ1-5
CAAGAINQPQHF
TGTGCAGCAGGTGCCATCAATCAGCCCCAGCATTTT
>-|TRBV4-1|TRBJ1-2
CASSQARNAGPGYGYTF
TGCGCCAGCAGCCAAGCCAGGAACGCAGGGCCGGGCTATGGCTACACCTTC
>-|TRBV7-2|TRBJ2-1
CASSLDPTYNEQFF
TGTGCCAGCAGCTTAGATCCCACCTACAATGAGCAGTTCTTC
>-|TRBV29-1|TRBJ2-7
CSVRRVGYEQYF
TGCAGCGTTCGCAGGGTAGGATACGAGCAGTACTTC
>-|TRBV7-2|TRBJ1-2
CASSLNTGNYGYTF
TGTGCCAGCAGCTTGAATACGGGGAACTATGGCTACACCTTC
>-|TRBV6-5|TRBJ2-7
CASIKNGFSYEQYF
TGTGCCAGCATTAAGAACGGGTTTTCCTACGAGCAGTACTTC
>TRBD1|TRBV9|TRBJ1-3
CASSATGDSGNTIYF
TGTGCCAGCAGTGCAACAGGGGACTCTGGAAACACCATATATTTT
>-|TRBV5-4|TRBJ1-2
CASSLGQPYGYTF
TGTGCCAGCAGTTTGGGACAACCGTATGGCTACACCTTC
>-|TRBV19|TRBJ2-7
CASSIGGGDEQYF
TGTGCCAGTAGTATTGGAGGGGGCGACGAGCAGTACTTC
>TRBD1|TRBV29-1|TRBJ2-7
CSVEGAGQGIDEQYF
TGCAGCGTTGAAGGGGCGGGACAGGGGATTGACGAGCAGTACTTC
>-|TRBV7-9|TRBJ1-1
CASSPLSEAFF
TGTGCCAGCAGCCCCCTTTCTGAAGCTTTCTTT
>-|TRBV7-9|TRBJ1-1
CASSRIVNRAMNTEAFF
TGTGCCAGCAGCAGAATTGTAAACAGGGCCATGAACACTGAAGCTTTCTTT
>-|TRBV10-1|TRBJ1-1
CASKIELNTEAFF
TGCGCCAGCAAGATAGAATTGAACACTGAAGCTTTCTTT
>-|TRBV11-3|TRBJ2-3
CASSSRAGGTDTQYF
TGTGCCAGCAGCTCTCGGGCAGGGGGCACAGATACGCAGTATTTT
>-|TRBV30|TRBJ2-2
CAWSRSSRDTGELFF
TGTGCCTGGAGTCGCTCCTCCAGGGACACCGGGGAGCTGTTTTTT
>TRBD2|TRBV6-1|TRBJ2-1
CASRTSGTDEQFF
TGTGCCAGCAGGACTAGCGGGACCGATGAGCAGTTCTTC
>-|TRBV7-9|TRBJ1-5
CASSLQGGQPQHF
TGTGCCAGCAGCCTACAGGGTGGGCAGCCCCAGCATTTT
>TRBD1|TRBV6-5|TRBJ2-7
CASSYGTGTYEQYF
TGTGCCAGCAGTTACGGGACAGGGACCTACGAGCAGTACTTC